This T cell receptor (beta chain) was sequenced during a study of immune evolution from preneoplasia to lung adenocarcinoma. Study-wide points: From normal lung to invasive adenocarcinoma, top clone frequencies appeared to decrease. Later-stage lesions seemingly showed higher T cell density and diversity than normal lung.

CDR1 and CDR2 from the germline V gene are SGHRS and YFSETQ. CDR3 length: 16 amino acids. Notes on this clone: Antigen specificity is unknown. A junction boundary mismatches the germline segment, possibly from a read error.

Patient tissue came from resections in Japan or China, 2014–2017. H&E slides confirmed each diagnosis, reviewed by two pathologists independently. Profiling relied on immunoSEQ multiplex PCR, and the TCRdb table lists in-frame clones only, not all of them. The table has thousands of clones, approximately 83% seen once. Sequenced material: FFPE adjacent normal lung tissue. The sequence was collected from a person aged 60-80 years with lung adenocarcinoma. The genes are TRBV5-1 and TRBJ2-5; TRBD2 matches 8 bases. The CDR3 bases are TGCGCCAGCAGCTTGGGGCCGGGAGCGGGAGAAGAGACCCAATACTTC. Protein product: CASSLGPGAGEETQYF. Variable domain in full (rest from reference TRBV5-1 and TRBJ2-5): KAGVTQTPRYLIKTRGQQVTLSCSPISGHRSVSWYQQTPGQGLQFLFEYFSETQRNKGNFPGRFSGRQFSNSRSEMNVSTLELGDSALYLCASSLGPGAGEETQYFGPGTRLLVL.